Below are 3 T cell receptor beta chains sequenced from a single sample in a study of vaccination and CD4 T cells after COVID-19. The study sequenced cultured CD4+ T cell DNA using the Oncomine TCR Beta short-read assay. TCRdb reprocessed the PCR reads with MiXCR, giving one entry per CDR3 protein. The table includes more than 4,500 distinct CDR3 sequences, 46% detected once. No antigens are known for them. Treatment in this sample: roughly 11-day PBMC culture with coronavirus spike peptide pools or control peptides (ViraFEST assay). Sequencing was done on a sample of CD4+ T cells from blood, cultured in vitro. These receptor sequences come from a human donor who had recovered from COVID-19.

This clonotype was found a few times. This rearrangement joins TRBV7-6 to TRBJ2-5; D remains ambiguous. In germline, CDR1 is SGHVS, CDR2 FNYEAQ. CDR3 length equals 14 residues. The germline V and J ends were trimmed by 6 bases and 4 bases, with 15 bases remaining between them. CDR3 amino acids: CASSLNSPRETQYF. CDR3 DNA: TGTGCCAGCAGTCTAAATTCCCCCCGAGAGACCCAGTACTTC.

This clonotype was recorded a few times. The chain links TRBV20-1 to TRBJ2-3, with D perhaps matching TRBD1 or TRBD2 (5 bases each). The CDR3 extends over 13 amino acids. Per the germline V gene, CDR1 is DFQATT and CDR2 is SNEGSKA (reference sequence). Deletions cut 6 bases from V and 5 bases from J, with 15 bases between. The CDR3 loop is CSAGTPGEDTQYF. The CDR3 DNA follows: TGCAGTGCCGGGACCCCGGGTGAAGATACGCAGTATTTT.

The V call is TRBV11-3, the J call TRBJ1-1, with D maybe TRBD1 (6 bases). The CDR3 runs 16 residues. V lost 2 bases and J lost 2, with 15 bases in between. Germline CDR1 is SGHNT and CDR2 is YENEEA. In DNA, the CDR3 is TGTGCCAGCAGCTTAAGCACAGGGTACAAAAACACTGAAGCTTTCTTT. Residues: CASSLSTGYKNTEAFF.